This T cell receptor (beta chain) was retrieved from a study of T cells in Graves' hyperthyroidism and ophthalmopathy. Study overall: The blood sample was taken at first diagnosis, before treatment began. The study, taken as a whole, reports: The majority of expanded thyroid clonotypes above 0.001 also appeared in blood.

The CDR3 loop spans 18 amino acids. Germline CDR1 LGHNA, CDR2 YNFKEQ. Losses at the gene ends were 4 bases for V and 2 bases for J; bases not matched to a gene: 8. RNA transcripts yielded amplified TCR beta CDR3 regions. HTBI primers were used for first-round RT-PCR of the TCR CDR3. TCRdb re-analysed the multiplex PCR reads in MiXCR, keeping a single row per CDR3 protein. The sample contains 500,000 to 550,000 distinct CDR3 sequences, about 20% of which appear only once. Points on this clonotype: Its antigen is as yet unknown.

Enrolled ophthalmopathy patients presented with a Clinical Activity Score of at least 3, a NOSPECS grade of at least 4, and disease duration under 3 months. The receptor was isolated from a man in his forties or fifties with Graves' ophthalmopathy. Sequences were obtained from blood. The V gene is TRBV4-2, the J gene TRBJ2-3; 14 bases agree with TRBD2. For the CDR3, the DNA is TGTGCCAGCAGCCCGGGACTAGCGGGAGTGGGGGCCACAGATACGCAGTATTTT. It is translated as CASSPGLAGVGATDTQYF.